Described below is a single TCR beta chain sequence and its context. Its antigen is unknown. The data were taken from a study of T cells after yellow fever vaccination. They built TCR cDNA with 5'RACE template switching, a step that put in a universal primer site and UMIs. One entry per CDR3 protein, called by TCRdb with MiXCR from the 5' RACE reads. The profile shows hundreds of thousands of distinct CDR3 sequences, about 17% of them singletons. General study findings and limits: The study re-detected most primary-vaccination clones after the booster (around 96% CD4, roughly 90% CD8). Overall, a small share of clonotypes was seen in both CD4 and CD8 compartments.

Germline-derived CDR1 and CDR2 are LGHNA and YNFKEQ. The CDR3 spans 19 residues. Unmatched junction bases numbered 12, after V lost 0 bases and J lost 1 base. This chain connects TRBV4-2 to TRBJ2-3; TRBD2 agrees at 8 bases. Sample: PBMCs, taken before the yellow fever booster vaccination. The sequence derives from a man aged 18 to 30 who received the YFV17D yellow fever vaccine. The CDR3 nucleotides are TGTGCCAGCAGCCAAGATGTAAATAGCGGGGTCAAGGGCACAGATACGCAGTATTTT. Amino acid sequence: CASSQDVNSGVKGTDTQYF.